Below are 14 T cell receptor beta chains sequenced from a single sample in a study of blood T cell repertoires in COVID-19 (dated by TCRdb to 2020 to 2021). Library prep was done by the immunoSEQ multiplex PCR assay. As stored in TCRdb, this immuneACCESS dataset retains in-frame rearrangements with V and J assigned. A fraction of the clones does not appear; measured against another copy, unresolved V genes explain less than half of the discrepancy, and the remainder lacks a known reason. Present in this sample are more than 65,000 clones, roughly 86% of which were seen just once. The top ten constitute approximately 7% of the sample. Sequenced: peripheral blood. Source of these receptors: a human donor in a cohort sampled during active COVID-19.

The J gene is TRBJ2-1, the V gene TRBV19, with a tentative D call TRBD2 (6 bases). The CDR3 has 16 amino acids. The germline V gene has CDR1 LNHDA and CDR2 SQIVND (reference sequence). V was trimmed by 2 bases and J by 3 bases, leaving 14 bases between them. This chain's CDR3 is CASSIRGGADYNEQFF. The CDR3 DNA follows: TGTGCCAGTAGTATAAGGGGCGGGGCGGACTACAATGAGCAGTTCTTC.

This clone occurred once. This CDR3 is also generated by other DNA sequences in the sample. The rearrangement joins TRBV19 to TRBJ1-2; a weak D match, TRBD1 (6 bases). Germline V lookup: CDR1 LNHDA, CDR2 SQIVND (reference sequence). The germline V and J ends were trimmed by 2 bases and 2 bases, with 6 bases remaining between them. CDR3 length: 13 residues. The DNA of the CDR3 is TGTGCCAGTAGTATACAGGGGAACTATGGCTACACCTTC. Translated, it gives CASSIQGNYGYTF.

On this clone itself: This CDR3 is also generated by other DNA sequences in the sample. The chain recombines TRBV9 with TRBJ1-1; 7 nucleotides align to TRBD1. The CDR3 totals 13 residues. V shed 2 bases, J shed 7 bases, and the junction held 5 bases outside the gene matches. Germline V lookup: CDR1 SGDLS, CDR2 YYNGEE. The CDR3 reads CASSVRQGGEAFF. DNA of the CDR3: TGTGCCAGCAGCGTGAGACAGGGTGGTGAAGCTTTCTTT.

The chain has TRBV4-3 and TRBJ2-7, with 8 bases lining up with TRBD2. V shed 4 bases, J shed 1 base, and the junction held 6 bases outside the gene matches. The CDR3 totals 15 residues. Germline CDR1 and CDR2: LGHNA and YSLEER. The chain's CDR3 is CASSLATSDSYEQYF. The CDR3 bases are TGCGCCAGCAGCCTCGCGACTAGCGATTCCTACGAGCAGTACTTC.

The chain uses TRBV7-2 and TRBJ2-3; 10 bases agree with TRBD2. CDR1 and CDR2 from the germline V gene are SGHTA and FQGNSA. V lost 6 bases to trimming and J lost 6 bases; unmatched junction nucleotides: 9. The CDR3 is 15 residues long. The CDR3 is CASSQLAGPGDTQYF. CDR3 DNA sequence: TGTGCCAGCAGTCAACTAGCGGGGCCCGGGGATACGCAGTATTTT.

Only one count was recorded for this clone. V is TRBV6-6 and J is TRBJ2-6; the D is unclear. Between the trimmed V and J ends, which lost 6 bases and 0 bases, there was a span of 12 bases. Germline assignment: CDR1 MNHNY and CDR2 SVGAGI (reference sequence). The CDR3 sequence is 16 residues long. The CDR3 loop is CASSPQIFSGANVLTF. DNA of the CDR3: TGTGCCAGCAGCCCCCAGATCTTCTCTGGGGCCAACGTCCTGACTTTC.

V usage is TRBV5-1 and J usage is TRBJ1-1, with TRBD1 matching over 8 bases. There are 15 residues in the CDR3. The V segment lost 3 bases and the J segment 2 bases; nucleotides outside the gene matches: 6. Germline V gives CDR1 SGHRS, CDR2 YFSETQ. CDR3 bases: TGCGCCAGCAGCTCGGACGGACAGGGCAACACTGAAGCTTTCTTT. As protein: CASSSDGQGNTEAFF. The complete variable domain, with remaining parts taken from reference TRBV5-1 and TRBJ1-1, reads KAGVTQTPRYLIKTRGQQVTLSCSPISGHRSVSWYQQTPGQGLQFLFEYFSETQRNKGNFPGRFSGRQFSNSRSEMNVSTLELGDSALYLCASSSDGQGNTEAFFGQGTRLTVV.

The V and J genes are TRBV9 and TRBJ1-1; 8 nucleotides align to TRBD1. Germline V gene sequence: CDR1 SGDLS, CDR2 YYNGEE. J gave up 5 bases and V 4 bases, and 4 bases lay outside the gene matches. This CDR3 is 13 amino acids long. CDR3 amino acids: CASSQGAGTEAFF. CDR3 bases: TGTGCCAGCAGCCAGGGGGCAGGGACTGAAGCTTTCTTT.

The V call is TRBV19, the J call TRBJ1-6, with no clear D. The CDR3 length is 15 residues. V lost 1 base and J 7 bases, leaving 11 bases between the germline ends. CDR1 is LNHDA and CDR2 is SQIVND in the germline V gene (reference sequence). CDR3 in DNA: TGTGCCAGTAGTATAGGAGCATACCCGAATTCACCCCTCCACTTT. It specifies CASSIGAYPNSPLHF.

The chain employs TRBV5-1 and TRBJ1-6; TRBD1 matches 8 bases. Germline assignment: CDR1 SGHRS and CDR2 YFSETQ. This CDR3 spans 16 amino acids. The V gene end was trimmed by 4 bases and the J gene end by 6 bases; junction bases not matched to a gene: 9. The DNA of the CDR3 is TGCGCCAGCAGCGTACGACCGACAGGGGCTAATTCACCCCTCCACTTT. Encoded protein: CASSVRPTGANSPLHF.

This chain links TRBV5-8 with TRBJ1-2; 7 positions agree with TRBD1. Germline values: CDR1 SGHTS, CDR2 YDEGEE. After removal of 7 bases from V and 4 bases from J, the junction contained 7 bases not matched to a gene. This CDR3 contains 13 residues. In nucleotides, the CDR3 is TGTGCCAGCGGACCGGCAGGGGGCTATGGCTACACCTTC. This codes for CASGPAGGYGYTF.

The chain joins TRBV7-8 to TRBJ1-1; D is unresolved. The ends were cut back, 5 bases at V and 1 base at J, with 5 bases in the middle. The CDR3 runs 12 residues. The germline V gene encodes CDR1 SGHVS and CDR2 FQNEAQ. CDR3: CASSRGNTEAFF. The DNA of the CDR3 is TGTGCCAGCAGCCGCGGGAACACTGAAGCTTTCTTT.

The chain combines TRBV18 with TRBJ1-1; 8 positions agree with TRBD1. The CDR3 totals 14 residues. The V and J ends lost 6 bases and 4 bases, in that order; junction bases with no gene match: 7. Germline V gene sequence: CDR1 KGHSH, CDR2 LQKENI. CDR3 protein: CASSPQGATTEAFF. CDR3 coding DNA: TGTGCCAGCTCCCCCCAGGGGGCGACCACTGAAGCTTTCTTT.

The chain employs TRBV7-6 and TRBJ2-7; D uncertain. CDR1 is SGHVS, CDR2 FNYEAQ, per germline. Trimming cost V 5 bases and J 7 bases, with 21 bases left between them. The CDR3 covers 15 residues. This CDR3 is CASSPVPPLSLEQYF. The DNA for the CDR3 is TGTGCCAGCAGCCCCGTGCCCCCCTTGAGTCTGGAGCAGTACTTC. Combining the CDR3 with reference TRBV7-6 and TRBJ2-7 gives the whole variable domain GAGVSQSPRYKVTKRGQDVALRCDPISGHVSLYWYRQALGQGPEFLTYFNYEAQQDKSGLPNDRFSAERPEGSISTLTIQRTEQRDSAMYRCASSPVPPLSLEQYFGPGTRLTVT.